The 12 T cell receptor beta chains below were found in one sample sequenced in a study of shared clonotypes between healthy human individuals. The table came from immunoSEQ multiplex PCR; TCRdb's copy has only in-frame clones and leaves some out. This table has 2 million to 2.5 million clones, approximately 95% appearing once. The material sequenced was naive CD4+ T cells from PBMCs. Noted subset: CD45RA+ positively selected. These receptors came from a man aged 18-30 years in good health. Some clones in this sample may be carry-over from other donors' samples.

The rearrangement uses TRBV19 and TRBJ2-4, with D tentatively TRBD1 (6 bases). Trimming left V 7 bases short and J 8 bases short, with 21 bases between. The CDR3 spans 15 residues. Germline CDR1 reads LNHDA; CDR2 reads SQIVND (reference sequence). CDR3 amino acids: CASKGQGMGADIQYF. CDR3 nucleotides: TGTGCCAGTAAGGGGCAGGGGATGGGGGCGGACATTCAGTACTTC.

The V gene is TRBV10-1, the J gene TRBJ2-7; TRBD2 agrees at 9 bases. V shed 2 bases, J shed 6 bases, and the junction held 11 bases outside the gene matches. The germline CDR1 and CDR2 sequences are WNHNN and SYGVQD (reference sequence). The CDR3 length is 16 residues. The chain's CDR3 is CASSERAGGPSSEQYF. DNA of the CDR3: TGCGCCAGCAGTGAGCGGGCGGGAGGGCCGTCGAGCGAGCAGTACTTC.

The J gene is TRBJ1-1, the V gene TRBV5-1; possibly TRBD1 for D (5 bases). CDR3 length equals 15 residues. V lost 0 bases and J 5 bases, leaving 14 bases between the germline ends. Germline CDR1 reads SGHRS; CDR2 reads YFSETQ. The CDR3 protein is CASSLGTTWGTEAFF. Here the CDR3 DNA reads TGCGCCAGCAGCTTGGGGACCACTTGGGGGACTGAAGCTTTCTTT.

The V call is TRBV11-2, the J call TRBJ2-3, with 7 bases fitting TRBD2. The CDR3 runs to 15 residues. V lost 10 bases to trimming and J lost 3 bases; unmatched junction nucleotides: 13. Per the germline V gene, CDR1 is SGHAT and CDR2 is FQNNGV. The CDR3 coding sequence is TGTGCCACCGGCCATGTGGGAGGGCCAACAGATACGCAGTATTTT. It yields the protein CATGHVGGPTDTQYF.

The chain combines TRBV7-8 with TRBJ2-1; D is perhaps TRBD1 (5 bases). The ends were cut back, 5 bases at V and 3 bases at J, with 11 bases in the middle. This CDR3 is built from 14 residues. The germline CDR1 and CDR2 sequences are SGHVS and FQNEAQ. CDR3 protein: CASSRSGNYNEQFF. The CDR3 DNA reads TGTGCCAGCAGCCGTTCAGGGAACTACAATGAGCAGTTCTTC.

This chain connects TRBV28 to TRBJ1-2, with D maybe TRBD1 (6 bases). The CDR3 has 15 amino acids. V was pared by 6 bases and J by 0 bases, with 14 bases between. The germline gives CDR1 MDHEN, CDR2 SYDVKM. The CDR3 DNA follows: TGTGCCAGCAGCCCAACAGGGAACGCTAACTATGGCTACACCTTC. This translates into CASSPTGNANYGYTF.

This clone appeared a single time. V and J are TRBV5-6 and TRBJ1-2, with 11 positions matching TRBD1. V lost 1 base, J lost 5 bases, and 10 bases stayed unmatched. The germline V gene has CDR1 SGHDT and CDR2 YYEEEE. The CDR3 contains 17 residues. Here the CDR3 reads CASSLRTGGSWAYGYTF. The CDR3 region has the DNA TGTGCCAGCAGCTTGCGGACAGGGGGCTCTTGGGCTTATGGCTACACCTTC.

The chain employs TRBV2 and TRBJ2-7; perhaps TRBD1 as D (5 bases). Trimming left V 7 bases short and J 3 bases short, with 13 bases between. The CDR3 has 13 residues. Per germline, CDR1 SNHLY and CDR2 FYNNEI. This CDR3 reads CASNPTGFYEQYF. The CDR3 nucleotides read TGTGCCAGCAACCCAACAGGTTTCTACGAGCAGTACTTC.

The V and J genes are TRBV14 and TRBJ2-7; 13 bases fit TRBD2. Losses at the gene ends were 1 base for V and 6 bases for J; bases not matched to a gene: 3. Germline V gene sequence: CDR1 SGHDN, CDR2 FVKESK. The CDR3 sequence is 15 residues long. The CDR3 sequence is CASSQVGTSGTEQYF. CDR3 bases: TGTGCCAGCAGCCAAGTGGGGACTAGCGGGACCGAGCAGTACTTC.

This clone was seen only a few times. This chain uses TRBV28 with TRBJ1-1; 7 positions match TRBD1. There are 13 residues in the CDR3. The J segment lost 4 bases and the V segment lost 6 bases, leaving 5 bases of the junction unmatched. Germline CDR1 MDHEN, CDR2 SYDVKM. CDR3 residues: CASRDRRGTEAFF. The DNA for the CDR3 is TGTGCCAGCAGGGACAGGCGAGGCACTGAAGCTTTCTTT. The complete variable domain, with remaining parts taken from reference TRBV28 and TRBJ1-1, reads DVKVTQSSRYLVKRTGEKVFLECVQDMDHENMFWYRQDPGLGLRLIYFSYDVKMKEKGDIPEGYSVSREKKERFSLILESASTNQTSMYLCASRDRRGTEAFFGQGTRLTVV.

This chain joins TRBV7-9 and TRBJ2-1; a weak D match, TRBD1 (6 bases). The V end was cut by 3 bases, the J end by 0 bases, with 9 bases between. The germline CDR1 and CDR2 sequences are SEHNR and FQNEAQ (reference sequence). The CDR3 consists of 15 residues. CDR3 protein: CASSLQGPSYNEQFF. CDR3 nucleotides: TGTGCCAGCAGCTTGCAGGGGCCCTCCTACAATGAGCAGTTCTTC.

Ten or more counts support this clone. The chain couples TRBV5-4 to TRBJ1-2; TRBD1 aligns across 8 bases. Germline loops: CDR1 SGHNT, CDR2 YYREEE (reference sequence). V lost 4 bases, J lost 8 bases, and 7 bases stayed unmatched. The CDR3 has 13 amino acids. In DNA, the CDR3 is TGTGCCAGCAGCCACATCGACAGGGGCGGCTACACCTTC. Protein product: CASSHIDRGGYTF.